This T cell receptor (beta chain) was captured by sequencing in a study of T cell repertoires in cytomegalovirus infection. TCRdb re-called the reads with MiXCR, one entry per CDR3 protein. The table has 110,000 or so distinct CDR3 sequences, about 33% seen once; the top ten hold less than 45%. Germline assignment: CDR1 SQVTM and CDR2 ANQGSEA. CDR3 length: 13 residues. This clonotype was counted once. Its antigen is undetermined. One end of the junction does not line up with germline, which may come from a read error. The material was CD8+ T cells from cultured PBMCs, obtained from culture after CMV antigen stimulation. The source is a human donor in good health (CMV status not recorded). Some clones in this sample may be carry-over from other donors' samples. This chain joins TRBV29-1 and TRBJ2-3, with D possibly being TRBD1 or TRBD2 (5 bases each). The CDR3 DNA reads as TGCAGCGCTGAATCGGGGCCCACAGATACGCAGTATTTT. It translates to CSAESGPTDTQYF.